These 12 T cell receptor beta chains share one sample of origin, sequenced in a study of T cell clonality in common variable immunodeficiency. Study outcomes and limitations: Reportedly, TCR beta sequences from common variable immunodeficiency showed fewer deletions and N-nucleotide insertions.

The repertoire was sequenced with immunoSEQ multiplex PCR; TCRdb's copy has only in-frame clones and lacks some. The data show several thousand clones, none appearing only once, with roughly 4.3% held by the ten largest. The antigens these receptors bind are not known. Sequencing input: peripheral blood mononuclear cells. These receptors were taken from a human donor with common variable immunodeficiency.

This clone was picked up many times. Coverage ceases 3 residues before the CDR3 finishes, and the germline J gene fills in the end. The chain employs TRBV6-2 or TRBV6-3 and TRBJ2-2; TRBD1 matches 8 bases. Germline CDR1 is MNHEY and CDR2 is SVGEGT. V trimming: 5 bases; J trimming: 6 bases; junction bases outside the gene matches: 5. This CDR3 contains 14 residues. CDR3 protein: CASSTQGAAGELFF. The CDR3 bases that were read are TGTGCCAGCAGTACCCAGGGGGCTGCCGGGGAG.

This clone was observed at least ten times. The read halts 3 residues ahead of the CDR3 end, with the missing end drawn from the germline J gene. This chain uses TRBV5-1 with TRBJ2-1; unclear D gene. V lost 0 bases and J 5 bases, leaving 6 bases between the germline ends. The CDR3 sequence is 13 residues long. Germline V lookup: CDR1 SGHRS, CDR2 YFSETQ. The covered CDR3 bases are TGCGCCAGCAGCTTGGGCACAAACAATGAG. It yields the protein CASSLGTNNE. The entire CDR3 reads CASSLGTNNEQFF.

This clone was observed many times. The CDR3 bases that were read are TGCAGTGCTAGTCGGACAGCCTCCTACGAG. Its translation: CSASRTASYE. The whole CDR3 reads CSASRTASYEQYF. The rearrangement links TRBV20-1 to TRBJ2-7, with a tentative D call TRBD1 (6 bases). The read finishes 3 residues shy of the CDR3 end, and the germline J gene is used to complete it. The CDR3 loop spans 13 amino acids. The V end was cut by 3 bases, the J end by 0 bases, with 9 bases between. Germline V CDR1 and CDR2: DFQATT, SNEGSKA (reference sequence).

This clone was seen only a few times. The CDR3 extends 3 residues past the end of the read, so its final part is completed from the germline J gene. The genes are TRBV2 and TRBJ2-2; D might be TRBD2 (6 bases). V gave up 4 bases and J gave up 8 bases, with 14 bases separating them. CDR3 length: 14 amino acids. Per germline, CDR1 SNHLY and CDR2 FYNNEI. The CDR3 bases that were read are TGTGCCAGCAGTGGGCAAGGAGGGCCTGGGGAG. Translating gives CASSGQGGPGE. The full CDR3 reads CASSGQGGPGELFF.

This clone was detected many times. The read ends 3 residues before the CDR3 terminus; that terminus is restored from the germline J gene. The chain is built from TRBV5-1 and TRBJ2-2; tentative D call: TRBD1 (5 bases). Germline CDR1 is SGHRS and CDR2 is YFSETQ. This CDR3 comprises 15 residues. Trimming left V 0 bases short and J 1 base short, with 7 bases between. The sequenced part of the CDR3 DNA is TGCGCCAGCAGCTTGGGACAGAGGAACACCGGGGAG. Its translation: CASSLGQRNTGE. The entire CDR3 is CASSLGQRNTGELFF.

This clone has at least ten counts. The DNA ends 3 residues before the CDR3 does, and the rest of the CDR3 is filled in from the germline J gene. J is TRBJ1-1 and V is TRBV18; 10 bases fit TRBD1. From germline, CDR1 is KGHSH and CDR2 LQKENI. This CDR3 is built from 14 residues. Unmatched junction bases numbered 2, after V lost 4 bases and J lost 3 bases. CDR3: CASSLGQGDTEAFF. The covered CDR3 bases are TGTGCCAGCTCACTAGGACAGGGGGACACTGAA.

The sample holds many counts of this clone. The sequenced fragment ends 3 residues before the CDR3 boundary, so the rest is inferred from the germline J gene. The chain recombines TRBV18 with TRBJ2-5; tentative D call: TRBD1 (6 bases). The CDR3 is made up of 14 amino acids. Germline V CDR1 and CDR2: KGHSH, LQKENI. V was cut by 2 bases and J by 5 bases, with 12 bases left in between. The CDR3 spells CASSPGRGAETQYF. Incomplete CDR3 DNA: TGTGCCAGCTCACCAGGCAGGGGTGCGGAGACC.

There are many counts of this clone. The CDR3 end lies 3 residues beyond the end of the read and is filled in from the germline J gene. The chain uses TRBV4-1 and TRBJ1-6; D call uncertain. The V end lost 3 bases, the J end lost 3 bases, and 12 bases lay between the germline ends. CDR3 size: 16 residues. The germline gives CDR1 MGHRA, CDR2 YSYEKL. The CDR3 spells CASSQGRPIYNSPLHF. The CDR3 DNA, read in part, is TGCGCCAGCAGCCAGGGCCGACCCATCTATAATTCACCC.

This clone has a count of ten or more. The missing CDR3 end, 3 residues past where the read stops, is filled in from the germline J gene. V is TRBV18 and J is TRBJ2-7; D may be TRBD1 (8 bases). Germline values: CDR1 KGHSH, CDR2 LQKENI. The CDR3 loop spans 15 amino acids. Trimming shortened V by 3 bases and J by 5 bases, and 17 bases separated the two germline ends. CDR3 residues: CASSPFTGGEDEQYF. The part of the CDR3 DNA that was read is TGTGCCAGCTCACCGTTCACAGGGGGGGAGGACGAG. The whole variable domain, filled in from reference TRBV18 and TRBJ2-7, reads NAGVMQNPRHLVRRRGQEARLRCSPMKGHSHVYWYRQLPEEGLKFMVYLQKENIIDESGMPKERFSAEFPKEGPSILRIQQVVRGDSAAYFCASSPFTGGEDEQYFGPGTRLTVT.

This clone has a count of ten or more. The read is 3 residues too short to cover the CDR3 end, so that end is filled in from the germline J gene. The chain couples TRBV6-2 or TRBV6-3 to TRBJ2-5; 10 bases are a match to TRBD1. The CDR3 contains 15 residues. Germline V lookup: CDR1 MNHEY, CDR2 SVGEGT. J gave up 1 base and V 6 bases, and 5 bases lay outside the gene matches. CDR3 bases read: TGTGCCAGCAGACGGGACAGGGGCTTCCAAGAGACC. It codes for CASRRDRGFQET. The full CDR3 is CASRRDRGFQETQYF.

This clone showed up many times. The sequence runs out 3 residues before the end of the CDR3; the remainder is reconstructed from the germline J gene. This chain uses TRBV6-1 with TRBJ1-5; 9 nucleotides align to TRBD1. J lost 5 bases, V lost 4 bases, and 3 bases had no gene match. This CDR3 is built from 14 residues. The germline V gene encodes CDR1 MNHNS and CDR2 SASEGT. This chain's CDR3 is CASSVRTGDQPQHF. Incomplete CDR3 DNA: TGTGCCAGCAGTGTGCGGACAGGGGATCAGCCC.

This clone has at least ten counts. The sequence runs out 3 residues before the end of the CDR3; the remainder is reconstructed from the germline J gene. The chain carries TRBV2 and TRBJ1-2; D is uncertain. Trimming removed 7 bases at V and 7 bases at J, with 31 bases between. Germline CDR1 SNHLY, CDR2 FYNNEI. The CDR3 loop spans 18 amino acids. Incomplete CDR3 DNA: TGTGCCAGCAAAGGACTGGAGAGCGCTGACCTTTCCTACTTTGGC. Its protein is CASKGLESADLSYFG. The full CDR3 protein is CASKGLESADLSYFGYTF. Supplemented by reference TRBV2 and TRBJ1-2, the full variable domain reads EPEVTQTPSHQVTQMGQEVILRCVPISNHLYFYWYRQILGQKVEFLVSFYNNEISEKSEIFDDQFSVERPDGSNFTLKIRSTKLEDSAMYFCASKGLESADLSYFGYTFGSGTRLTVV.